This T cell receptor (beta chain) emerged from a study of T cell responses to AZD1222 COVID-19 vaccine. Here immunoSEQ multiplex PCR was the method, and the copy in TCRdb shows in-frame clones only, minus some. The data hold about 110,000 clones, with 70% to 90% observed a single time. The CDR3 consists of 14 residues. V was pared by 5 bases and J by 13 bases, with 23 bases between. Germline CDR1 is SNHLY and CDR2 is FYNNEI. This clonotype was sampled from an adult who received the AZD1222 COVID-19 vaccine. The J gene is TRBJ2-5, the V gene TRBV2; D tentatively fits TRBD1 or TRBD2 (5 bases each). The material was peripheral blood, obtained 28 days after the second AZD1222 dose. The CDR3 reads CASSFGSVSGPTYF. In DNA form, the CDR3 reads TGTGCCAGCAGTTTTGGTTCGGTGTCGGGGCCTACGTACTTC.